These 10 T cell receptor beta chains originate from one sample sequenced in a study of blood T cell repertoires in COVID-19. The method was immunoSEQ multiplex PCR; TCRdb's version includes in-frame clones alone and lacks a portion of them. The sample lists fewer than 400,000 clones, 89% occurring once. The sample consisted of PBMCs or T cells enriched from blood (not recorded which). The receptors originated from a man in his sixties who had recovered from COVID-19.

The V and J genes are TRBV6-6 and TRBJ2-3, with D possibly matching TRBD2 (5 bases). V gave up 4 bases and J gave up 0 bases, with 11 bases separating them. The CDR3 is 15 amino acids. Germline CDR1 MNHNY, CDR2 SVGAGI (reference sequence). CDR3 loop: CASSFGGPSTDTQYF. The DNA for the CDR3 is TGTGCCAGCAGTTTTGGCGGGCCCAGCACAGATACGCAGTATTTT.

Note on this clone: Additional DNA sequences in this sample encode the identical CDR3. V gene TRBV9 combines with J gene TRBJ2-7, with 13 bases aligning to TRBD2. With V trimmed by 2 bases and J by 2 bases, 1 base remained unmatched. The CDR3 length is 15 residues. Germline V CDR1 and CDR2: SGDLS, YYNGEE. CDR3: CASSVGLAGAYEQYF. CDR3 bases: TGTGCCAGCAGCGTCGGACTAGCGGGAGCCTACGAGCAGTACTTC.

This chain links TRBV29-1 with TRBJ2-2; 8 bases agree with TRBD2. Looked up from germline, CDR1 is SQVTM and CDR2 is ANQGSEA. V shed 4 bases, J shed 6 bases, and the junction held 7 bases outside the gene matches. This CDR3 spans 14 amino acids. The CDR3, as DNA: TGCAGCGTTGTAGAGCGGGAGATCCCCGGGGAGCTGTTTTTT. This sequence encodes CSVVEREIPGELFF.

The rearrangement links TRBV5-1 to TRBJ2-1, with a possible D match to TRBD2 (5 bases). The V and J ends lost 4 bases and 2 bases respectively, with 19 bases between them. Looked up from germline, CDR1 is SGHRS and CDR2 is YFSETQ. The CDR3 is 17 residues long. The CDR3 region is CASSLGHSTGTYNEQFF. In DNA, the CDR3 is TGCGCCAGCAGCCTTGGCCATTCGACGGGGACCTACAATGAGCAGTTCTTC. Combining the CDR3 with reference TRBV5-1 and TRBJ2-1 gives the whole variable domain KAGVTQTPRYLIKTRGQQVTLSCSPISGHRSVSWYQQTPGQGLQFLFEYFSETQRNKGNFPGRFSGRQFSNSRSEMNVSTLELGDSALYLCASSLGHSTGTYNEQFFGPGTRLTVL.

CDR3 sequence: CASSLGRTDTQYF. In DNA form, the CDR3 reads TGTGCCAGCAGCTTAGGCAGGACAGATACGCAGTATTTT. V gene TRBV11-3 combines with J gene TRBJ2-3, with D hard to call. The CDR3 totals 13 residues. CDR1 is SGHNT, CDR2 YENEEA, per germline. V was shortened by 1 base and J by 3 bases, with 5 bases between the two germline ends.

This clone was observed once. This chain links TRBV19 with TRBJ1-2; the match to TRBD1 covers 10 bases. This CDR3 contains 15 residues. CDR1 LNHDA and CDR2 SQIVND come from the germline V gene (reference sequence). V was pared by 5 bases and J by 0 bases, with 3 bases of the junction left unmatched. The CDR3 region is CASSGQGGPNYGYTF. CDR3 nucleotides: TGTGCCAGTAGTGGACAGGGGGGACCTAACTATGGCTACACCTTC.

V usage is TRBV19 and J usage is TRBJ2-1, with 7 bases aligning to TRBD1. Germline loops: CDR1 LNHDA, CDR2 SQIVND (reference sequence). CDR3 length: 14 residues. V was pared by 6 bases and J by 2 bases, with 4 bases of the junction left unmatched. CDR3 region: CASRDRAAYNEQFF. In DNA form, the CDR3 reads TGTGCCAGTAGAGACAGGGCGGCCTACAATGAGCAGTTCTTC.

The chain employs TRBV6-1 and TRBJ2-5; weak D call: TRBD2 (7 bases). V was pared by 2 bases and J by 2 bases, with 18 bases between. The CDR3 is 17 residues long. CDR1 and CDR2 (germline): MNHNS, SASEGT. The CDR3 DNA follows: TGTGCCAGCAGTGAAAGATGGGGGGGCGGGGGACAAGAGACCCAGTACTTC. Protein: CASSERWGGGGQETQYF.

This chain links TRBV28 with TRBJ1-6; 8 nucleotides agree with TRBD1. CDR3 length: 16 amino acids. V trimming: 6 bases; J trimming: 5 bases; junction bases outside the gene matches: 9. Germline CDR1 reads MDHEN; CDR2 reads SYDVKM. The CDR3 sequence: CASSLDRGLNNSPLHF. The CDR3 coding sequence is TGTGCCAGCAGCCTCGACAGGGGCCTAAATAATTCACCCCTCCACTTT. Variable domain in full (rest from reference TRBV28 and TRBJ1-6): DVKVTQSSRYLVKRTGEKVFLECVQDMDHENMFWYRQDPGLGLRLIYFSYDVKMKEKGDIPEGYSVSREKKERFSLILESASTNQTSMYLCASSLDRGLNNSPLHFGNGTRLTVT.

This rearrangement joins TRBV14 to TRBJ1-3; TRBD1 matches at 8 bases. The V gene's germline CDR1 is SGHDN and CDR2 FVKESK. The CDR3 has 16 amino acids. V lost 3 bases to trimming and J lost 2 bases; unmatched junction nucleotides: 6. The CDR3 bases are TGTGCCAGCAGCCACAGGGGGCTCTTTCCTGGAAACACCATATATTTT. It specifies CASSHRGLFPGNTIYF.